Listed here are 31 T cell receptor beta chains from one sample, sequenced in a study of identical twins (dated by TCRdb to about 2016). Libraries were prepared through 5' RACE. TCRdb shows the sequencer as Illumina HiSeq 2000. The raw public data were reprocessed by TCRdb itself: fastp quality trimming at Q25, MiXCR clonotype calling, in-frame beta chains only. Each CDR3 protein appears once, grouped with its most common genes and DNA. This sample has 460,000 or so distinct CDR3 sequences in its table, and 12% to 15% of those were observed once. The leading ten clones occupy about 0.52% of the sample. This sample also belongs to another study, concerning yellow fever vaccine responses in identical twins.

The sample was CD4+ T cells sorted from blood. Receptors were obtained from a woman in her late teens or twenties in good health.

CDR3 amino acids: CASKVSRPNYEQYF. The CDR3 DNA follows: TGTGCCAGCAAGGTTTCCCGCCCCAACTACGAGCAGTACTTC. The gene calls are TRBV25-1 and TRBJ2-7; D is uncertain. Trimming left V 7 bases short and J 3 bases short, with 16 bases between. The CDR3 is 14 residues long. Germline V gene data show CDR1 as MGHDK and CDR2 as SYGVNS.

The chain carries TRBV7-9 and TRBJ1-5, with TRBD1 matching 8 bases. With 3 bases clipped from V and 5 bases from J, the junction kept 9 bases outside the gene matches. There are 16 residues in the CDR3. Germline V gene data show CDR1 as SEHNR and CDR2 as FQNEAQ (reference sequence). CDR3 sequence reads: CASSFGQGKGHQPQHF. DNA for the CDR3: TGTGCCAGCAGCTTCGGACAGGGCAAGGGTCATCAGCCCCAGCATTTT.

This clonotype was seen only a few times. This chain connects TRBV7-2 to TRBJ2-5; D ambiguous. Germline CDR1 reads SGHTA; CDR2 reads FQGNSA. The CDR3 is made up of 15 amino acids. With 2 bases removed from V and 4 bases from J, the gap between germline ends came to 14 bases. This CDR3 is CASSLSAAVRETQYF. In nucleotides, the CDR3 is TGTGCCAGCAGCTTAAGCGCGGCGGTAAGAGAGACCCAGTACTTC.

The V call is TRBV5-6, the J call TRBJ2-3; TRBD1 might be the D (6 bases). V lost 4 bases and J 3 bases, leaving 9 bases between the germline ends. This CDR3 is built from 13 residues. Germline V gene sequence: CDR1 SGHDT, CDR2 YYEEEE. The CDR3 sequence is CASSAGTTDTQYF. CDR3 bases: TGTGCCAGCAGCGCCGGGACAACAGATACGCAGTATTTT.

The CDR3 DNA is TGTGCCAGCAGCTTAGCCGCGGGGTGGGAGACCCAGTACTTC. Residues: CASSLAAGWETQYF. The chain is built from TRBV7-8 and TRBJ2-5; D possibly corresponds to TRBD2 (6 bases). Germline assignment: CDR1 SGHVS and CDR2 FQNEAQ. This CDR3 comprises 14 residues. Trimming stripped 0 bases from V and 5 bases from J, with 10 bases between.

The rearrangement uses TRBV5-1 and TRBJ2-5; TRBD2 aligns across 10 bases. With 5 bases clipped from V and 1 base from J, the junction kept 11 bases outside the gene matches. Germline CDR1 and CDR2: SGHRS and YFSETQ. This CDR3 is 17 amino acids long. The CDR3 is CASSRAGAGGFQETQYF. The CDR3 DNA sequence: TGCGCCAGCAGTCGTGCAGGAGCGGGGGGGTTCCAAGAGACCCAGTACTTC.

This rearrangement joins TRBV5-6 to TRBJ2-1; 10 bases fit TRBD1. CDR3 size: 14 residues. V lost 3 bases and J lost 9; bases outside the gene matches: 6. CDR1 is SGHDT, CDR2 YYEEEE, per germline. The CDR3: CASSSGQGRGEQFF. The CDR3 bases are TGTGCCAGCAGCTCGGGACAGGGGAGGGGTGAGCAGTTCTTC.

The gene calls are TRBV7-8 and TRBJ2-1; D unresolved. The germline CDR1 and CDR2 sequences are SGHVS and FQNEAQ. Trimming took off 5 bases at V and 10 bases at J, with 15 bases between the two ends. The CDR3 has 13 amino acids. The CDR3 here is CASSVRTGREQFF. CDR3 sequence (DNA): TGTGCCAGCAGCGTCAGGACCGGAAGGGAGCAGTTCTTC.

The rearrangement links TRBV20-1 to TRBJ2-7, with 11 bases identical to TRBD1. CDR3 length: 15 amino acids. Germline CDR1 is DFQATT and CDR2 is SNEGSKA (reference sequence). J was trimmed by 7 bases and V by 2 bases; bases with no gene match: 10. The CDR3 reads CSARRLGQGVREQYF. DNA of the CDR3: TGCAGTGCTAGACGCCTGGGACAGGGGGTGAGAGAGCAGTACTTC.

Only a few counts were recorded for this clonotype. The J gene is TRBJ1-5, the V gene TRBV7-9; 7 nucleotides align to TRBD1. The CDR3 loop spans 15 amino acids. V shed 5 bases and J 3 bases; nucleotides not matched to a gene: 7. Germline CDR1 is SEHNR and CDR2 is FQNEAQ (reference sequence). Written as DNA, the CDR3 is TGTGCCAGCAGCCTTTCGACAGGGATCAATCAGCCCCAGCATTTT. Its protein is CASSLSTGINQPQHF.

The V and J genes are TRBV24-1 and TRBJ2-1, with D unresolved. This CDR3 contains 12 residues. Deletions cut 2 bases from V and 10 bases from J, with 8 bases between. The germline V gene encodes CDR1 KGHDR and CDR2 SFDVKD. The CDR3 coding sequence is TGTGCCACCAGTGATTATCAGGCCGAGCAGTTCTTC. Residues: CATSDYQAEQFF.

V usage is TRBV10-3 and J usage is TRBJ2-7; no reliable D call. V lost 0 bases and J lost 6, with 15 bases in between. CDR3 size: 15 residues. CDR1 ENHRY and CDR2 SYGVKD come from the germline V gene. The CDR3 spells CAISESDISDREQYF. CDR3 nucleotides: TGTGCCATCAGTGAGTCGGATATTTCGGATCGCGAGCAGTACTTC.

This sequence joins TRBV11-1 and TRBJ1-2, with D uncertain. CDR1 SGHAT and CDR2 FQDESV come from the germline V gene (reference sequence). V was cut by 5 bases and J by 2 bases, with 12 bases left in between. The length of the CDR3 is 14 residues. The CDR3 DNA is TGTGCCAGCAGCCGAGACTCAGTCAACTATGGCTACACCTTC. Amino acid sequence: CASSRDSVNYGYTF.

The chain uses TRBV10-3 and TRBJ2-1; the match to TRBD1 covers 8 bases. CDR3 size: 16 residues. Germline V gene lookup returns CDR1 ENHRY and CDR2 SYGVKD. The V segment lost 4 bases and the J segment 4 bases; nucleotides outside the gene matches: 9. CDR3 nucleotides: TGTGCCATCAGTGGGGGGGAGACAGGGGAGTACAATGAGCAGTTCTTC. Residues: CAISGGETGEYNEQFF.

There are many counts of this clonotype. The chain couples TRBV6-5 to TRBJ1-1; D is unresolved. V dropped 5 bases and J dropped 5 bases, with 9 bases sitting between them. The CDR3 sequence is 12 residues long. The germline V gene has CDR1 MNHEY and CDR2 SVGAGI. In nucleotides, the CDR3 is TGTGCCAGCAGTCCCGGATCGACTGAAGCTTTCTTT. It yields the protein CASSPGSTEAFF.

This clonotype was seen a handful of times. CDR3 sequence: CSVLESYNEQFF. CDR3 sequence (DNA): TGCAGCGTTTTGGAGTCTTATAATGAGCAGTTCTTC. This chain joins TRBV29-1 and TRBJ2-1, with D uncertain. The CDR3 runs to 12 residues. Germline loops: CDR1 SQVTM, CDR2 ANQGSEA. Between the trimmed V and J ends, which lost 5 bases and 7 bases, there was a span of 12 bases.

The chain joins TRBV10-3 to TRBJ2-2; 7 positions match TRBD1. J lost 7 bases, V lost 8 bases, and 10 bases had no gene match. Germline-derived CDR1 and CDR2 are ENHRY and SYGVKD. The CDR3 runs to 14 residues. The CDR3 here is CAIGVGTDGGELFF. The CDR3 DNA sequence: TGTGCCATCGGGGTCGGGACAGACGGCGGGGAGCTGTTTTTT.

This clonotype was found many times. The DNA of the CDR3 is TGCGCCAGCAGCTTGGCCGGTACTAGCGGCACAGATACGCAGTATTTT. This codes for CASSLAGTSGTDTQYF. The chain recombines TRBV5-1 with TRBJ2-3; 7 bases line up with TRBD2. The V gene end was trimmed by 0 bases and the J gene end by 1 base; junction bases not matched to a gene: 5. The CDR3 is made up of 16 amino acids. Germline loops: CDR1 SGHRS, CDR2 YFSETQ.

In its sample, this clonotype was seen a few times. The chain uses TRBV5-1 and TRBJ2-1; 16 bases align to TRBD2. Germline CDR1 reads SGHRS; CDR2 reads YFSETQ. This CDR3 contains 18 residues. J gave up 7 bases and V 2 bases, and 9 bases lay outside the gene matches. The CDR3 sequence is CASSFGTSGRASVNEQFF. The CDR3 nucleotides read TGCGCCAGCAGCTTCGGGACTAGCGGGAGGGCCAGTGTGAATGAGCAGTTCTTC.

This clonotype was detected a few times. The V and J genes are TRBV29-1 and TRBJ2-5, with 11 nucleotides matching TRBD1. Germline V gene lookup returns CDR1 SQVTM and CDR2 ANQGSEA. The junction had 11 bases not matched to a gene; V was cut back by 4 bases and J by 7 bases. CDR3 length: 15 residues. CDR3: CSVGAQDRGPGTQYF. For the CDR3, the DNA is TGCAGCGTTGGCGCACAGGACAGGGGGCCGGGGACCCAGTACTTC.

This clonotype came up many times. The chain carries TRBV5-6 and TRBJ2-1; tentative D call: TRBD1 (7 bases). The CDR3 is 15 amino acids. CDR1 is SGHDT, CDR2 YYEEEE, per germline. Trimming pared 0 bases from V and 8 bases from J, leaving 15 bases between. The DNA of the CDR3 is TGTGCCAGCAGCTTGGATGGTGGAGGGACAGATGAGCAGTTCTTC. It encodes CASSLDGGGTDEQFF.

The table lists this clonotype with a few counts. The chain links TRBV18 to TRBJ2-3; no firm D call. Germline values: CDR1 KGHSH, CDR2 LQKENI. V was clipped by 5 bases and J by 6 bases, with 12 bases between them. The CDR3 has 13 amino acids. In DNA form, the CDR3 reads TGTGCCAGCTCAGACGGAATAGGGGATACGCAGTATTTT. Its protein product is CASSDGIGDTQYF. The variable domain in full, completed from reference TRBV18 and TRBJ2-3, reads NAGVMQNPRHLVRRRGQEARLRCSPMKGHSHVYWYRQLPEEGLKFMVYLQKENIIDESGMPKERFSAEFPKEGPSILRIQQVVRGDSAAYFCASSDGIGDTQYFGPGTRLTVL.

The chain has TRBV4-1 and TRBJ2-7; weak D call: TRBD1 (6 bases). The CDR3 covers 15 residues. The germline gives CDR1 MGHRA, CDR2 YSYEKL. V lost 0 bases and J lost 2, with 11 bases in between. CDR3 sequence: CASSQEPGQAYEQYF. The CDR3 DNA follows: TGCGCCAGCAGCCAAGAGCCGGGACAAGCCTACGAGCAGTACTTC.

CDR3: CASSSISAGPGETQYF. The CDR3, as DNA: TGTGCCAGCAGCTCCATATCGGCAGGGCCCGGAGAGACCCAGTACTTC. The V call is TRBV7-2, the J call TRBJ2-5, with D possibly TRBD1 on 5 matching bases. Trimming stripped 4 bases from V and 4 bases from J, with 19 bases between. The V gene's germline CDR1 is SGHTA and CDR2 FQGNSA. This CDR3 region has 16 residues.

Ten or more counts support this clonotype. This chain joins TRBV20-1 and TRBJ2-2; no definite D call. CDR3 size: 14 residues. The V gene's germline CDR1 is DFQATT and CDR2 SNEGSKA (reference sequence). Trimming took off 3 bases at V and 7 bases at J, with 15 bases between the two ends. CDR3: CSAREFRGIGELFF. In DNA, the CDR3 is TGCAGTGCTAGGGAGTTCCGCGGAATCGGGGAGCTGTTTTTT.

This clonotype was detected only a few times. V is TRBV29-1 and J is TRBJ1-1, with D unresolved. The CDR3 runs to 13 residues. V shed 6 bases and J shed 4 bases, with 15 bases lying between them. Germline values: CDR1 SQVTM, CDR2 ANQGSEA. The CDR3 spells CSVSTTSGTEAFF. CDR3 DNA sequence: TGCAGCGTCTCGACAACCTCGGGCACTGAAGCTTTCTTT.

The chain carries TRBV27 and TRBJ2-7; TRBD1 aligns across 7 bases. The CDR3 length is 11 residues. CDR1 and CDR2 (germline): MNHEY, SMNVEV (reference sequence). The junction had 1 base not matched to a gene; V was cut back by 0 bases and J by 11 bases. CDR3 bases: TGTGCCAGCAGTTTATCGACAGGGAAGTACTTC. Encoded protein: CASSLSTGKYF.

Many counts were recorded for this clonotype. The CDR3 coding sequence is TGCAGTGCTAGAGACAGACGGGGGAATCAGCCCCAGCATTTT. Translation gives CSARDRRGNQPQHF. The chain is built from TRBV20-1 and TRBJ1-5, with a tentative D call TRBD1 (5 bases). Trimming removed 0 bases at V and 4 bases at J, with 10 bases between. The CDR3 totals 14 residues. CDR1 is DFQATT, CDR2 SNEGSKA, per germline (reference sequence).

The V gene is TRBV5-1, the J gene TRBJ2-7, with 9 bases identical to TRBD1. CDR3 length: 14 residues. Germline loops: CDR1 SGHRS, CDR2 YFSETQ. The ends lost 1 base at V and 7 bases at J; junction bases unmatched: 6. The CDR3, as DNA: TGCGCCAGCAGCTTGCCAGGGACAGGGAGGGAGCAGTACTTC. This encodes CASSLPGTGREQYF.

This clonotype was counted between two and nine times. V usage is TRBV20-1 and J usage is TRBJ2-7; 8 nucleotides align to TRBD2. Trimming cost V 0 bases and J 3 bases; bases outside gene matches: 10. Germline CDR1 and CDR2: DFQATT and SNEGSKA (reference sequence). The CDR3 sequence is 16 residues long. DNA of the CDR3: TGCAGTGCTAGAGATCTTTCTGGTAGCGGGAACTACGAGCAGTACTTC. This sequence encodes CSARDLSGSGNYEQYF.

The chain links TRBV7-2 to TRBJ2-2; D is possibly TRBD1 (6 bases). This CDR3 is 17 amino acids long. V gave up 1 base and J gave up 1 base, with 13 bases separating them. Germline CDR1 reads SGHTA; CDR2 reads FQGNSA. CDR3 in amino acids: CASSLGLQGGNTGELFF. Written as DNA, the CDR3 is TGTGCCAGCAGCTTAGGTTTACAGGGTGGGAACACCGGGGAGCTGTTTTTT.